This T cell receptor (beta chain) was recorded in a study of early T cells in non-severe SARS-CoV-2 infection. For the study at large: RNA in bulk from unsorted whole blood was sequenced, and chains were unpaired.

Attachment of unique molecular identifiers was made to individual cDNA molecules. MiXCR was run by TCRdb on the 5' RACE reads, yielding one entry per CDR3 protein. The top ten clones hold about a fifth of a sample with 100,000 to 150,000 distinct CDR3 sequences, 14% to 15% of them seen once. This clonotype was seen more than once but under ten times. The sample was whole blood. The receptor's source is an adult who was a healthcare worker with PCR-confirmed SARS-CoV-2 infection or an uninfected control (not recorded which).

The CDR3 loop is CASSMVGTGRGNTIYF. The DNA for the CDR3 is TGTGCCAGCTCTATGGTCGGGACAGGGAGAGGAAACACCATATATTTT. J is TRBJ1-3 and V is TRBV7-9, with 9 bases fitting TRBD1. J gave up 4 bases and V 8 bases, and 12 bases lay outside the gene matches. This CDR3 comprises 16 residues. In germline, CDR1 is SEHNR, CDR2 FQNEAQ (reference sequence).